A single sample gave rise to the 7 T cell receptor beta chains below, sequenced in a study of read filtering for tumor transcriptome and immune sequencing. From approximately 400 ng of RNA, a library with molecular barcoded alpha/delta and beta/gamma adaptors was made. A single record per CDR3 protein comes from TCRdb applying MiXCR to the reads. The sample has approximately 58,000 distinct CDR3 sequences; over 9% are singletons. Specimen: a population of CD138-negative cells sorted from bone marrow. The receptors were gathered from a donor at least 40 years old with multiple myeloma.

This clonotype has a count of ten or more. This chain connects TRBV7-9 to TRBJ1-6; D not certain. The V end lost 5 bases, the J end lost 8 bases, and 13 bases lay between the germline ends. The CDR3 has 14 amino acids. Germline values: CDR1 SEHNR, CDR2 FQNEAQ (reference sequence). CDR3 region: CASSPTNGDSPLHF. CDR3 DNA: TGTGCCAGCAGCCCCACAAACGGGGATTCACCCCTCCACTTT.

This clonotype was detected ten times or more. The V and J genes are TRBV15 and TRBJ2-5; no clear D gene. The CDR3 totals 15 residues. Germline V gene lookup returns CDR1 LNHNV and CDR2 YYDKDF (reference sequence). V gave up 2 bases and J gave up 2 bases, with 12 bases separating them. The CDR3 coding sequence is TGTGCCACCAGCAGAAGAAGGACGGATCAAGAGACCCAGTACTTC. This gives the protein CATSRRRTDQETQYF.

In this sample, this clonotype turned up a few times. A much more abundant neighbour one base away suggests this may be a read error. The chain recombines TRBV5-5 with TRBJ1-5; D not resolved. Germline loops: CDR1 SGHKS, CDR2 YYEKEE (reference sequence). This CDR3 region has 15 residues. CDR3 nucleotides: TGTGCCAGCAGCTTGACGGCATCCTTCAATCGGCCCCAGCATTTT. Translating it yields CASSLTASFNRPQHF.

As regards this clonotype: Relative to the germline gene, one junction end is altered; a read error may explain this. The chain links TRBV5-1 to TRBJ1-1; TRBD1 matches 7 bases. CDR1 and CDR2 from the germline V gene are SGHRS and YFSETQ. This CDR3 is 16 amino acids long. The CDR3 sequence: CASTEMTGTLEAEALF. CDR3 DNA: TGCGCCAGCACCGAAATGACAGGGACCTTGGAGGCTGAAGCTCTCTTT. Combining the CDR3 with reference TRBV5-1 and TRBJ1-1 gives the whole variable domain KAGVTQTPRYLIKTRGQQVTLSCSPISGHRSVSWYQQTPGQGLQFLFEYFSETQRNKGNFPGRFSGRQFSNSRSEMNVSTLELGDSALYLCASTEMTGTLEAEALFGQGTRLTVV.

There are many counts of this clonotype. The rearrangement uses TRBV12-3 or TRBV12-4 and TRBJ2-3; TRBD2 aligns across 8 bases. The CDR3 consists of 16 residues. Trimming at V came to 5 bases and at J to 6 bases, leaving 13 bases not matched to a gene. The CDR3 coding sequence is TGTGCCAGCAGTCCTCAGTTCCAGCGGGGGACTGATACGCAGTATTTT. Residues: CASSPQFQRGTDTQYF.

Ten or more counts support this clonotype. The V and J genes are TRBV6-6 and TRBJ2-2; 9 positions match TRBD1. The V gene end was trimmed by 8 bases and the J gene end by 6 bases; junction bases not matched to a gene: 7. This CDR3 is built from 14 residues. From germline, CDR1 is MNHNY and CDR2 SVGAGI (reference sequence). CDR3: CASRRDRVPGELFF. Here the CDR3 DNA reads TGTGCCAGCCGAAGGGACAGGGTTCCCGGGGAGCTGTTTTTT.

This clonotype was seen at least ten times. In DNA, the CDR3 is TGCGCCAGCAGCCAGGGACACAGGAACACCGGGGAGCTGTTTTTT. Protein product: CASSQGHRNTGELFF. The chain has TRBV5-1 and TRBJ2-2; D may be TRBD1 (6 bases). The CDR3 covers 15 residues. Germline assignment: CDR1 SGHRS and CDR2 YFSETQ. V lost 4 bases and J 1 base, leaving 11 bases between the germline ends.